The present T cell receptor beta chain was sequenced within a study of T cells of healthy individuals. TCRdb recomputed calls from the 5' RACE reads with MiXCR, one row per CDR3 protein. Of about 53,000 distinct CDR3 sequences listed, roughly 14% were seen once; the top ten hold about 16%. V gave up 2 bases and J gave up 4 bases, with 6 bases separating them. CDR3 length equals 12 residues. The clonotype was recovered from a human donor in good health. The chain recombines TRBV12-3 or TRBV12-4 with TRBJ2-7; the D gene is possibly TRBD1 (5 bases). This chain's CDR3 is CASSLTGYEQYF. Written as DNA, the CDR3 is TGTGCCAGCAGTTTAACAGGTTACGAGCAGTACTTC.